This T cell receptor (beta chain) was captured in a study of cytomegalovirus exposure and HLA in healthy donors. Study-wide points: Sequencing depth across donors, presence/absence analyses assumed, was roughly uniform. In vitro assays verified that three CMV-associated chains recognized CMV antigens specifically. Investigators reported some 150 TCR beta chains as tied to cytomegalovirus. In a later analysis, HLA-C alleles had the fewest associated TCRs, DRB1 alleles the most.

Note on this clone: Its specificity is unknown.

Trimming stripped 2 bases from V and 3 bases from J, with 17 bases between. The CDR3 is 16 amino acids. Germline lookup yields CDR1 SGHRS and CDR2 YFSETQ. PCR primers comprised 60 Vbeta and 13 Jbeta primers. Sequenced by immunoSEQ multiplex PCR; TCRdb stores in-frame clones only, minus some. Here the sample spans 120,000 to 150,000 clones, around 80% being singletons. Material: PBMCs. J is TRBJ2-5 and V is TRBV5-1; D is possibly TRBD1 (6 bases). The origin of this receptor is a man aged 35 to 55 in good health and CMV-seropositive. The CDR3 region is CASSFRVPGAEETQYF. The CDR3 DNA reads TGCGCCAGCAGCTTCCGTGTACCAGGGGCTGAAGAGACCCAGTACTTC.